This TCR beta chain emerged from a study of tumor and adjacent non-tumor tissue in lung cancer. Regarding the study as a whole: Normal lung showed higher cumulative top 100 clone frequency than tumor.

About this clonotype itself: Its antigen is unknown. The junction differs from germline at one of its ends, possibly a read error.

The germline V gene has CDR1 WSHSY and CDR2 SAAADI. The CDR3 spans 11 residues. No cell sorting was done before RNA was extracted from the tissue. The library came from three nested PCR rounds adapted from ARM-PCR protocols. From the multiplex PCR reads, TCRdb called clonotypes with MiXCR, one entry per CDR3 protein. The repertoire consists of roughly 150,000 distinct CDR3 sequences, with 66% occurring once and the leading ten covering approximately 18%. The V gene is TRBV10-2, the J gene TRBJ2-7, with no clear D. The sequence came from a man aged 55 to 70 with small cell lung cancer. What was sequenced was lung tumor tissue. The CDR3 region is CAGRGSYEQYF. The CDR3 DNA is TGCGCCGGCAGAGGATCCTACGAGCAGTATTTC.